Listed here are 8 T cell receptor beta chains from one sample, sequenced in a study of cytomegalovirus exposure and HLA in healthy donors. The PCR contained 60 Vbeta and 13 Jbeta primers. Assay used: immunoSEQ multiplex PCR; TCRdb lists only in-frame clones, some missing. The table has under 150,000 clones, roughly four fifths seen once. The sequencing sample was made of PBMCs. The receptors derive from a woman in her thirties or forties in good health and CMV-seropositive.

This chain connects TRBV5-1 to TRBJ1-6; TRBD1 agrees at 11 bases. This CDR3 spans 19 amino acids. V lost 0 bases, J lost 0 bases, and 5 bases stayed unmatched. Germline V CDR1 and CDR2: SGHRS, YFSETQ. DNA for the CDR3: TGCGCCAGCAGCTTGGAGGGACAGGGGGGACACTCCTATAATTCACCCCTCCACTTT. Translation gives CASSLEGQGGHSYNSPLHF.

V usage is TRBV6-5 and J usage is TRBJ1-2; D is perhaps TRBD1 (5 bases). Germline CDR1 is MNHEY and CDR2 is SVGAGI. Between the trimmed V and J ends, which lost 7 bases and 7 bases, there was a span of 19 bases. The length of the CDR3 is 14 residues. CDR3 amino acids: CASTERRGRSGYTF. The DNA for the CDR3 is TGTGCCAGCACCGAAAGGCGGGGGAGGTCTGGCTACACCTTC.

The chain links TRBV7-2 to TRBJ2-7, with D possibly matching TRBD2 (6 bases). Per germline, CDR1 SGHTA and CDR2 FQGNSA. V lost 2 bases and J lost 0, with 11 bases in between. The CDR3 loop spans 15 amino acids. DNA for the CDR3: TGTGCCAGCAGCTTAAATTTAGCGGCCTCCTACGAGCAGTACTTC. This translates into CASSLNLAASYEQYF. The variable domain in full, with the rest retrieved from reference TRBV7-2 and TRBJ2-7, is GAGVSQSPSNKVTEKGKDVELRCDPISGHTALYWYRQSLGQGLEFLIYFQGNSAPDKSGLPSDRFSAERTGGSVSTLTIQRTQQEDSAVYLCASSLNLAASYEQYFGPGTRLTVT.

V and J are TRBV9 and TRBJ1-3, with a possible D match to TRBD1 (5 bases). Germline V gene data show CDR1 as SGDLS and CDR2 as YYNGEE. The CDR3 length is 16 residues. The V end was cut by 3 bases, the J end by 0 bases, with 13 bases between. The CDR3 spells CASSAQGIISGNTIYF. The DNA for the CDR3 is TGTGCCAGCAGCGCCCAGGGAATAATCTCTGGAAACACCATATATTTT.

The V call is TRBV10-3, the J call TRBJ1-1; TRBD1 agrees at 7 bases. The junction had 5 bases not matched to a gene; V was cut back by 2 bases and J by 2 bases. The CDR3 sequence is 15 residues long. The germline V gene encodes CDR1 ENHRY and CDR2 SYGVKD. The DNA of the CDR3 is TGTGCCATCAGTGAGGCCGGGACAGTAAACACTGAAGCTTTCTTT. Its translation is CAISEAGTVNTEAFF.

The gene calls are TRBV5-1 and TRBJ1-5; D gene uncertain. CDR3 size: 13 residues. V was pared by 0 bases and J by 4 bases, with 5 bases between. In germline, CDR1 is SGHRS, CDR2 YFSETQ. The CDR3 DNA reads TGCGCCAGCAGCTTGGACAATAATCAGCCCCAGCATTTT. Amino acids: CASSLDNNQPQHF.

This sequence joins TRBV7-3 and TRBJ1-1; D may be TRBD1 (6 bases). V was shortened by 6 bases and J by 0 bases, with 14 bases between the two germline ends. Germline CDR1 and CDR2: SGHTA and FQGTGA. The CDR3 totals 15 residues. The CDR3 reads CASRRGGLMNTEAFF. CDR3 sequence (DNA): TGTGCCAGCAGGCGTGGGGGCCTAATGAACACTGAAGCTTTCTTT.

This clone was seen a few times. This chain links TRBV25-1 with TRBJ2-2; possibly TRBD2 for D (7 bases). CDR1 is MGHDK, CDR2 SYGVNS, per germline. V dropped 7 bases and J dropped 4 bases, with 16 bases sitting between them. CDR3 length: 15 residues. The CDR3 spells CASNVGGPTTGELFF. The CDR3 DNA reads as TGTGCCAGCAACGTGGGGGGGCCGACCACCGGGGAGCTGTTTTTT.